These 16 T cell receptor beta chains came from one sample sequenced in a study of cytomegalovirus exposure and HLA in healthy donors. The data were produced by immunoSEQ multiplex PCR, yet TCRdb's version contains in-frame clones alone and is incomplete. The repertoire holds fewer than 250,000 clones, approximately 88% seen once, with around 15% in the top ten. Sequencing was done on a sample of PBMCs. Every receptor here comes from a woman in her 30s in good health and CMV-seropositive.

This chain joins TRBV10-1 and TRBJ2-7; 7 bases are shared with TRBD1. The germline CDR1 and CDR2 sequences are WNHNN and SYGVQD (reference sequence). The trim removed 4 bases at V and 3 bases at J, leaving 6 bases unmatched. This CDR3 region has 14 residues. CDR3 bases: TGCGCCAGCAGTGGCTTGACAGGGAGCTACGAGCAGTACTTC. It codes for CASSGLTGSYEQYF.

The chain combines TRBV29-1 with TRBJ2-6; TRBD1 is a possible D gene (6 bases). Germline V gene sequence: CDR1 SQVTM, CDR2 ANQGSEA. Trimming removed 4 bases at V and 1 base at J, with 14 bases between. The CDR3 has 16 residues. CDR3: CSVGSRGSSGANVLTF. In DNA form, the CDR3 reads TGCAGCGTTGGTAGCAGGGGTTCTTCTGGGGCCAACGTCCTGACTTTC.

CDR3 region: CASSSPGQGHTEAFF. In DNA, the CDR3 is TGTGCCAGCAGTTCCCCGGGACAGGGGCACACTGAAGCTTTCTTT. The chain uses TRBV28 and TRBJ1-1; 10 bases fit TRBD1. CDR3 length: 15 amino acids. Germline V CDR1 and CDR2: MDHEN, SYDVKM. The trim removed 4 bases at V and 3 bases at J, leaving 5 bases unmatched.

J is TRBJ2-1 and V is TRBV2; 11 bases are a match to TRBD2. The CDR3 has 16 amino acids. Trimming removed 3 bases from V and 9 bases from J; junction bases left unmatched: 10. CDR1 SNHLY and CDR2 FYNNEI come from the germline V gene. CDR3 sequence reads: CASSDVLAGGGAEQFF. CDR3 bases: TGTGCCAGCAGTGATGTCCTAGCGGGAGGAGGGGCTGAGCAGTTCTTC.

In DNA, the CDR3 is TGTGCCAGCAGTGACTCCCGGACAGGTAGCACAGATACGCAGTATTTT. This encodes CASSDSRTGSTDTQYF. The J gene is TRBJ2-3, the V gene TRBV6-4; 7 bases map to TRBD1. This CDR3 comprises 16 residues. The germline V gene encodes CDR1 MRHNA and CDR2 SNTAGT. The V gene end was trimmed by 0 bases and the J gene end by 0 bases; junction bases not matched to a gene: 3.

This chain uses TRBV7-8 with TRBJ2-3, with D maybe TRBD2 (5 bases). The length of the CDR3 is 15 residues. CDR1 and CDR2 from the germline V gene are SGHVS and FQNEAQ. Trimming left V 4 bases short and J 0 bases short, with 11 bases between. CDR3 sequence reads: CASSSPPGSTDTQYF. The DNA for the CDR3 is TGTGCCAGCAGCTCCCCTCCGGGGAGCACAGATACGCAGTATTTT.

This chain joins TRBV5-6 and TRBJ1-2; TRBD1 agrees at 8 bases. The CDR3 is made up of 13 amino acids. V was clipped by 2 bases and J by 7 bases; unmatched bases: 4. The germline V gene encodes CDR1 SGHDT and CDR2 YYEEEE. The CDR3 spells CASSFGTGGGYTF. The CDR3 coding sequence is TGTGCCAGCAGCTTTGGGACAGGCGGTGGCTACACCTTC.

The CDR3: CATRGSWGIPGNTIYF. CDR3 DNA sequence: TGTGCCACCAGGGGGTCTTGGGGGATTCCTGGAAACACCATATATTTT. This chain joins TRBV28 and TRBJ1-3, with 7 bases that match TRBD1. The CDR3 is 16 residues long. J lost 2 bases, V lost 10 bases, and 14 bases had no gene match. CDR1 and CDR2 (germline): MDHEN, SYDVKM.

The V gene is TRBV27, the J gene TRBJ1-2; no definite D call. The CDR3 contains 15 residues. V was pared by 5 bases and J by 5 bases, with 18 bases between. The germline V gene encodes CDR1 MNHEY and CDR2 SMNVEV (reference sequence). The chain's CDR3 is CASSPSGRDIYGYTF. The CDR3 DNA sequence: TGTGCCAGCAGTCCATCCGGGAGAGATATATATGGCTACACCTTC.

This chain uses TRBV6-5 with TRBJ1-5; possible D gene TRBD1, 6 bases. Trimming cost V 2 bases and J 4 bases, with 12 bases left between them. The CDR3 covers 15 residues. Germline V CDR1 and CDR2: MNHEY, SVGAGI. CDR3 coding DNA: TGTGCCAGCAGTTACGGACCTGGGACAAATCAGCCCCAGCATTTT. Protein sequence: CASSYGPGTNQPQHF.

This clone has a handful of counts. CDR3 sequence reads: CASSYASGRAADTQYF. The CDR3 DNA sequence: TGTGCCAGCAGTTACGCTAGCGGGAGGGCCGCAGATACGCAGTATTTT. V gene TRBV6-5 combines with J gene TRBJ2-3; 12 bases agree with TRBD2. The germline gives CDR1 MNHEY, CDR2 SVGAGI. Trimming took 2 bases from V and 4 from J; bases not matched to a gene: 4. The CDR3 spans 16 residues.

V usage is TRBV4-1 and J usage is TRBJ1-3; TRBD1 is a possible D gene (5 bases). CDR1 MGHRA and CDR2 YSYEKL come from the germline V gene. The CDR3 totals 14 residues. V lost 0 bases and J 8 bases, leaving 11 bases between the germline ends. CDR3 coding DNA: TGCGCCAGCAGCCAAGACAGGGCCATAGACACCATATATTTT. Amino acids: CASSQDRAIDTIYF.

This clone was recorded only once. V is TRBV27 and J is TRBJ1-1; D uncertain. There are 15 residues in the CDR3. Trimming cost V 7 bases and J 2 bases, with 17 bases left between them. In germline, CDR1 is MNHEY, CDR2 SMNVEV (reference sequence). The CDR3 coding sequence is TGTGCCAGCACGAGGAGGTCAGGAGCCAACACTGAAGCTTTCTTT. This translates into CASTRRSGANTEAFF.

This rearrangement joins TRBV28 to TRBJ1-1; D unresolved. The germline V and J ends were trimmed by 7 bases and 3 bases, with 15 bases remaining between them. Germline V gives CDR1 MDHEN, CDR2 SYDVKM. This CDR3 has 14 residues. CDR3 bases: TGTGCCAGCACCTCCTGGTCCGGGGACACTGAAGCTTTCTTT. Translated, it gives CASTSWSGDTEAFF.

The chain links TRBV5-4 to TRBJ2-7, with 14 positions matching TRBD2. J lost 4 bases, V lost 4 bases, and 13 bases had no gene match. CDR1 is SGHNT and CDR2 is YYREEE in the germline V gene (reference sequence). The CDR3 totals 18 residues. CDR3 residues: CASSQDGTSGSLSYEQYF. CDR3 sequence (DNA): TGTGCCAGCAGCCAGGACGGGACTAGCGGGAGCTTATCTTACGAGCAGTACTTC. Combining the CDR3 with reference TRBV5-4 and TRBJ2-7 gives the whole variable domain ETGVTQSPTHLIKTRGQQVTLRCSSQSGHNTVSWYQQALGQGPQFIFQYYREEENGRGNFPPRFSGLQFPNYSSELNVNALELDDSALYLCASSQDGTSGSLSYEQYFGPGTRLTVT.

This rearrangement joins TRBV28 to TRBJ2-1; D may be TRBD1 (5 bases). Germline CDR1 is MDHEN and CDR2 is SYDVKM. The CDR3 consists of 13 residues. V was clipped by 5 bases and J by 5 bases, with 10 bases between them. Here the CDR3 DNA reads TGTGCCAGCAGTCCAGGGCTGCACAATGAGCAGTTCTTC. Protein product: CASSPGLHNEQFF.